What follows describes a single T cell receptor beta chain. The target antigen is unknown. This sample is drawn from a study of a mutant IDH1 vaccine in newly diagnosed glioma. Study-level information: Among treated patients, around 60% were male and roughly 38% female, and mean age was around 40 years.

The time point denotes: week 5, during vaccination. All doses held 300 ug of mutant IDH1 20-mer peptide, with topical imiquimod. Astrocytomas that were new, WHO grade 3 or 4, IDH1-mutant and ATRX-lost were present in the donors. The method was immunoSEQ multiplex PCR; TCRdb's version includes in-frame clones alone and lacks a portion of them. The sample consists of around 52,000 clones, about nine tenths of them appearing once. Trimming took off 3 bases at V and 0 bases at J, with 6 bases between the two ends. This CDR3 is built from 13 residues. Germline-derived CDR1 and CDR2 are GTSNPN and SVGIG (reference sequence).

The source was PBMCs, collected from a glioma patient whose treatment included an IDH1 peptide vaccine. This TCR came from a woman aged 40 to 50 with glioma. This rearrangement joins TRBV30 to TRBJ1-3; no reliable D call. The CDR3 coding sequence is TGTGCCTGGAGGGGGTCCTCTGGAAACACCATATATTTT. Its protein is CAWRGSSGNTIYF.